This T cell receptor beta chain was captured by sequencing in a study of shared clonotypes between healthy human individuals. Sequenced by immunoSEQ multiplex PCR; TCRdb stores in-frame clones only, minus some. The table records under 600,000 clones, about 98% of them present only once. V lost 5 bases and J lost 5; bases outside the gene matches: 6. Germline CDR1 and CDR2: SGHVS and FQNEAQ. The CDR3 has 14 amino acids. CD45RO-negative CD8 cells positively selected for CCR7 made up the naive population, which excluded terminally differentiated effector memory CD45RA+ cells. The donor cohort consisted entirely of Caucasian adults residing in Nashville, Tennessee.

Sequences were obtained from naive CD8+ T cells sorted from blood. The clonotype was recovered from a man in his thirties or forties in good health. The rearrangement links TRBV7-8 to TRBJ2-1; the match to TRBD2 covers 7 bases. This CDR3 reads CASSTGGSDNEQFF. The CDR3 nucleotides are TGTGCCAGCAGCACGGGGGGTAGCGACAATGAGCAGTTCTTC. Filled out from reference TRBV7-8 and TRBJ2-1, the complete variable domain reads GAGVSQSPRYKVAKRGQDVALRCDPISGHVSLFWYQQALGQGPEFLTYFQNEAQLDKSGLPSDRFFAERPEGSVSTLKIQRTQQEDSAVYLCASSTGGSDNEQFFGPGTRLTVL.